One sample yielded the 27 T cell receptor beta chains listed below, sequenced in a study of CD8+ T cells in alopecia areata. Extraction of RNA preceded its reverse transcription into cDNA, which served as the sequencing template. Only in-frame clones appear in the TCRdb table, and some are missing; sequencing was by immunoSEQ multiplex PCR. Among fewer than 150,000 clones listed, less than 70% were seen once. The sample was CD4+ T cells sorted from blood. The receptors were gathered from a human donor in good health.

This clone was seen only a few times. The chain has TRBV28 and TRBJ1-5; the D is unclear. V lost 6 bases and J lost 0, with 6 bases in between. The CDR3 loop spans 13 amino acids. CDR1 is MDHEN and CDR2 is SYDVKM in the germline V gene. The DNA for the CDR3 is TGTGCCAGCAGCTACTATAGCAATCAGCCCCAGCATTTT. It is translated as CASSYYSNQPQHF.

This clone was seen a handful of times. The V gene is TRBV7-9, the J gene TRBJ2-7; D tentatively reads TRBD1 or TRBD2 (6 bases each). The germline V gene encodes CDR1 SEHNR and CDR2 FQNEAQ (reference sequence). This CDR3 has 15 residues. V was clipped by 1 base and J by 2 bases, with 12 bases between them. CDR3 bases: TGTGCCAGCAGCTTAGTAAGGGGGGCTGCCTACGAGCAGTACTTC. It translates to CASSLVRGAAYEQYF.

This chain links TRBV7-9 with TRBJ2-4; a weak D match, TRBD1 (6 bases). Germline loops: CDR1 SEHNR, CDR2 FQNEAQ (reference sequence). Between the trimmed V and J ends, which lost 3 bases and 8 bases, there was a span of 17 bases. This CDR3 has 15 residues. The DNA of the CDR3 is TGTGCCAGCAGCTTGGGTAAAGGGGGAAGGGACATTCAGTACTTC. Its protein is CASSLGKGGRDIQYF.

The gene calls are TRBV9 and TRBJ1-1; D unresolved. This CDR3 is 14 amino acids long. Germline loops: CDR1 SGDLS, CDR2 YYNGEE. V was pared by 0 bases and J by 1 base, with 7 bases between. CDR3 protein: CASSVAPENTEAFF. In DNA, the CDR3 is TGTGCCAGCAGCGTAGCACCAGAGAACACTGAAGCTTTCTTT. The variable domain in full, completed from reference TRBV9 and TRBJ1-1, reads DSGVTQTPKHLITATGQRVTLRCSPRSGDLSVYWYQQSLDQGLQFLIQYYNGEERAKGNILERFSAQQFPDLHSELNLSSLELGDSALYFCASSVAPENTEAFFGQGTRLTVV.

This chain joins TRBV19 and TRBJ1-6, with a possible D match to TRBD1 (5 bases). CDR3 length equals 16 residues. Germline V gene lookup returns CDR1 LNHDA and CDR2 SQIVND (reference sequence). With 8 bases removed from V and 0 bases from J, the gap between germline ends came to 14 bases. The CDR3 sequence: CASSQGGSSYNSPLHF. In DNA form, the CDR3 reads TGTGCCAGTTCGCAGGGAGGAAGCTCCTATAATTCACCCCTCCACTTT.

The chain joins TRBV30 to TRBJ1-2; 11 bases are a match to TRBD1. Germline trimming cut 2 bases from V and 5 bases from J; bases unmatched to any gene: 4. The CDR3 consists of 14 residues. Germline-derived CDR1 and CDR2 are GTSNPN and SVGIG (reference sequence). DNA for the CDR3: TGTGCCTGGAGTAGAGGACAGGGGGCGTATGGCTACACCTTC. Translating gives CAWSRGQGAYGYTF.

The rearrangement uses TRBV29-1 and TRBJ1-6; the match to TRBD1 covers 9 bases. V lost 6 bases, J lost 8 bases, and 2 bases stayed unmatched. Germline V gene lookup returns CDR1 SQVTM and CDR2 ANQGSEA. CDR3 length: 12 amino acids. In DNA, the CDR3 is TGCAGCGTGCGGGACAGGGATTCACCCCTCCACTTT. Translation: CSVRDRDSPLHF.

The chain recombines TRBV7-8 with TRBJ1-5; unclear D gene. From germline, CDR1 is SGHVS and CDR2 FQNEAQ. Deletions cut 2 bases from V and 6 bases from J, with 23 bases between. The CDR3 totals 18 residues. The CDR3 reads CASSLLGGDSGYGQPQHF. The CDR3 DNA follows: TGTGCCAGCAGCTTATTGGGAGGAGATAGCGGCTACGGTCAGCCCCAGCATTTT.

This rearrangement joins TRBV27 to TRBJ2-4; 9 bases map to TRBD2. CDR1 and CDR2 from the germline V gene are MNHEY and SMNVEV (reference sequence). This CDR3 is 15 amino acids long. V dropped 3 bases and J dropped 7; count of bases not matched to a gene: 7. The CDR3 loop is CASSLMAGGRNIQYF. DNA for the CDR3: TGTGCCAGCAGTTTGATGGCGGGGGGGCGGAACATTCAGTACTTC.

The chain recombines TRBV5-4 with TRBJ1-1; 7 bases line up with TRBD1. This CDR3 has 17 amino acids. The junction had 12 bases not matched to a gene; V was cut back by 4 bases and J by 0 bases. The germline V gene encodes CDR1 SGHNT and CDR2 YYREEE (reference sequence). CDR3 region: CASSRTPSTGMNTEAFF. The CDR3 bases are TGTGCCAGCAGCCGCACCCCATCGACAGGGATGAACACTGAAGCTTTCTTT. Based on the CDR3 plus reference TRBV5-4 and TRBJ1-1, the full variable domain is ETGVTQSPTHLIKTRGQQVTLRCSSQSGHNTVSWYQQALGQGPQFIFQYYREEENGRGNFPPRFSGLQFPNYSSELNVNALELDDSALYLCASSRTPSTGMNTEAFFGQGTRLTVV.

The CDR3 is CASSYPGQGVYTQYF. The CDR3 nucleotides read TGTGCCAGCAGTTACCCGGGACAGGGAGTTTATACGCAGTATTTT. V is TRBV6-5 and J is TRBJ2-3; 9 nucleotides align to TRBD1. The CDR3 loop spans 15 amino acids. Germline assignment: CDR1 MNHEY and CDR2 SVGAGI. With 2 bases clipped from V and 7 bases from J, the junction kept 7 bases outside the gene matches.

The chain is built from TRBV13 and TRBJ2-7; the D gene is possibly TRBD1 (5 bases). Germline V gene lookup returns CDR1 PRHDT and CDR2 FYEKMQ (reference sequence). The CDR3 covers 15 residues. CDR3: CASSLGTRQGSSIDV. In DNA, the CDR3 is TGTGCCAGCAGCTTAGGCACCCGGCAGGGTTCTTCCATAGATGTC.

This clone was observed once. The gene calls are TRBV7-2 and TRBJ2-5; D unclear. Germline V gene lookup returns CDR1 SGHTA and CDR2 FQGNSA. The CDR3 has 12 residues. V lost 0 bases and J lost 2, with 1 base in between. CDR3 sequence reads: CASSLAQETQYF. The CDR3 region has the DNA TGTGCCAGCAGCTTAGCGCAAGAGACCCAGTACTTC. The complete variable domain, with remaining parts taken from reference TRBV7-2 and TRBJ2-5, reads GAGVSQSPSNKVTEKGKDVELRCDPISGHTALYWYRQSLGQGLEFLIYFQGNSAPDKSGLPSDRFSAERTGGSVSTLTIQRTQQEDSAVYLCASSLAQETQYFGPGTRLLVL.

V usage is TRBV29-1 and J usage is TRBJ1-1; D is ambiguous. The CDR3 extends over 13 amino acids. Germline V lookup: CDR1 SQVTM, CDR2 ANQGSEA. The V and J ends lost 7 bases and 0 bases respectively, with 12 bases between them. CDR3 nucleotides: TGCAGCGCCCGTTCTTTGATGAACACTGAAGCTTTCTTT. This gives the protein CSARSLMNTEAFF.

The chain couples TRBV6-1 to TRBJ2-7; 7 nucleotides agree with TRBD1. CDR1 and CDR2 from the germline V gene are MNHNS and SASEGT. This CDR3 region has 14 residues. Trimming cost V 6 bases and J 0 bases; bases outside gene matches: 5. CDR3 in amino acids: CASRKDRTSYEQYF. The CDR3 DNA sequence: TGTGCCAGCAGAAAGGACAGGACCTCCTACGAGCAGTACTTC.

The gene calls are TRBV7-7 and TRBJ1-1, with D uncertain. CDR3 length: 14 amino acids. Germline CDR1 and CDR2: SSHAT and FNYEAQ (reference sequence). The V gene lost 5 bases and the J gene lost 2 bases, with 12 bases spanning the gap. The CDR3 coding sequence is TGTGCCAGCAGCCCTCGTTGGGTAAACACTGAAGCTTTCTTT. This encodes CASSPRWVNTEAFF.

CDR3 loop: CAWTYGYSGYTF. The CDR3 DNA sequence: TGTGCCTGGACTTATGGATACAGTGGCTACACCTTC. The rearrangement links TRBV30 to TRBJ1-2; D not resolved. The germline V and J ends were trimmed by 4 bases and 7 bases, with 13 bases remaining between them. The germline CDR1 and CDR2 sequences are GTSNPN and SVGIG (reference sequence). CDR3 length equals 12 residues.

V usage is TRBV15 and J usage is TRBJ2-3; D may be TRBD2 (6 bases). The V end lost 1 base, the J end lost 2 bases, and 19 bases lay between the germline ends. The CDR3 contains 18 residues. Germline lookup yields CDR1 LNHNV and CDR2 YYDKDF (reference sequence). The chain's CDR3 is CATSRGGKGGAHTDTQYF. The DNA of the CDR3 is TGTGCCACCAGCAGAGGAGGGAAGGGCGGGGCCCACACAGATACGCAGTATTTT. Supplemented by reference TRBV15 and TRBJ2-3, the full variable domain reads DAMVIQNPRYQVTQFGKPVTLSCSQTLNHNVMYWYQQKSSQAPKLLFHYYDKDFNNEADTPDNFQSRRPNTSFCFLDIRSPGLGDTAMYLCATSRGGKGGAHTDTQYFGPGTRLTVL.

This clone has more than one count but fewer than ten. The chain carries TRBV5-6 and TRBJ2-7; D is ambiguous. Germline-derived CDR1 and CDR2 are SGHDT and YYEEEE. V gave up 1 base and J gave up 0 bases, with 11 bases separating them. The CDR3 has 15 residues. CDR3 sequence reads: CASSLRRTYSYEQYF. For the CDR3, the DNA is TGTGCCAGCAGCTTGAGACGGACCTACTCCTACGAGCAGTACTTC.

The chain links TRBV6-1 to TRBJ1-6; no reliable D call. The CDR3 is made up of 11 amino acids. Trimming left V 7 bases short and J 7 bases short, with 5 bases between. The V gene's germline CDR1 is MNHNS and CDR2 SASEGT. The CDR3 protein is CASKHNSPLHF. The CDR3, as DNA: TGTGCCAGCAAGCACAATTCACCCCTCCACTTT.

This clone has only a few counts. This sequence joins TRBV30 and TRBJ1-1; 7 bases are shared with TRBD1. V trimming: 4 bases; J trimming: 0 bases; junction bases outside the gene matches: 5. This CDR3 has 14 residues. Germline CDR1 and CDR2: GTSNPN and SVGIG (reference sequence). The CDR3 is CAWTGQLMNTEAFF. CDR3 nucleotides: TGTGCCTGGACGGGACAGCTGATGAACACTGAAGCTTTCTTT.

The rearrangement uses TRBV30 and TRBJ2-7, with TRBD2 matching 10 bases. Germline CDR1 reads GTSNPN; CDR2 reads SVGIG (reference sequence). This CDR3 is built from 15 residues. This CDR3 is CARRLAGESSYEQYF. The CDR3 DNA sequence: TGTGCTCGGCGGCTAGCGGGGGAGAGCTCCTACGAGCAGTACTTC.

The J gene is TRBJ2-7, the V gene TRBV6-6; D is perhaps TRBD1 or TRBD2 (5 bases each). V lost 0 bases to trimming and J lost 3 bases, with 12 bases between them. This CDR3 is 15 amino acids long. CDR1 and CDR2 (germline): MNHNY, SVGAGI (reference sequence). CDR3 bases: TGTGCCAGCAGTTACTCCCGGGACGGTGGCTACGAGCAGTACTTC. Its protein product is CASSYSRDGGYEQYF.

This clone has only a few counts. The CDR3 DNA follows: TGTGCCAGTAACATCGGGGTAGAGAGTGGCTACACCTTC. It codes for CASNIGVESGYTF. This chain joins TRBV19 and TRBJ1-2; no reliable D call. The germline V gene has CDR1 LNHDA and CDR2 SQIVND (reference sequence). The length of the CDR3 is 13 residues. The ends were cut back, 7 bases at V and 7 bases at J, with 16 bases in the middle.

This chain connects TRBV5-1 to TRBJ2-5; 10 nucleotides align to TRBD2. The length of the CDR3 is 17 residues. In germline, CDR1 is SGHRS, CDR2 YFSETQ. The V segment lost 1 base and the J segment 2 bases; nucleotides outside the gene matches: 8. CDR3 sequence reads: CASSLRSSGGGQETQYF. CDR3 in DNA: TGCGCCAGCAGCTTGAGGTCTAGCGGGGGAGGGCAAGAGACCCAGTACTTC.

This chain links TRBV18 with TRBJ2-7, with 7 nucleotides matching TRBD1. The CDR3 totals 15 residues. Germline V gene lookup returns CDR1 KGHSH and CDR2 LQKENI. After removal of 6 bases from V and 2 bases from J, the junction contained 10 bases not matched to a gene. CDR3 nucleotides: TGTGCCAGCTCGCCTAGGACAGGCCATACCTACGAGCAGTACTTC. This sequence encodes CASSPRTGHTYEQYF.

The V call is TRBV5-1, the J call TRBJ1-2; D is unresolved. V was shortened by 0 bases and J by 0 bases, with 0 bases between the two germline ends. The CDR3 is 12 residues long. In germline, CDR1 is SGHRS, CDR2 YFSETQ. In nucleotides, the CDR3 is TGCGCCAGCAGCTTGGCTAACTATGGCTACACCTTC. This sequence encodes CASSLANYGYTF.